Presented here are 31 T cell receptor beta chains from one specimen sequenced in a study of T cell responses to AZD1222 COVID-19 vaccine. TCRdb keeps only in-frame clones here, not all; method: immunoSEQ multiplex PCR. The sample carries about 140,000 clones, roughly 90% recorded once. This specimen consisted of peripheral blood, obtained on day 0 of AZD1222 vaccination. The receptors shown here come from an adult in good health.

This chain joins TRBV19 and TRBJ1-6; D is unclear. CDR3 length: 13 amino acids. Between the trimmed V and J ends, which lost 2 bases and 5 bases, there was a span of 4 bases. Germline V gene data show CDR1 as LNHDA and CDR2 as SQIVND (reference sequence). The CDR3 region is CASSIFNNSPLHF. CDR3 coding DNA: TGTGCCAGTAGTATATTTAATAATTCACCCCTCCACTTT.

At least ten counts were recorded for this clone. The chain recombines TRBV4-3 with TRBJ2-7; D is possibly TRBD2 (6 bases). With 2 bases removed from V and 2 bases from J, the gap between germline ends came to 13 bases. The CDR3 contains 15 residues. The germline gives CDR1 LGHNA, CDR2 YSLEER. This CDR3 is CASSQFGTGPYEQYF. CDR3 coding DNA: TGCGCCAGCAGCCAATTCGGGACTGGCCCCTACGAGCAGTACTTC.

This sequence joins TRBV4-2 and TRBJ2-7; D possibly uses TRBD1 or TRBD2 (5 bases each). Germline CDR1 and CDR2: LGHNA and YNFKEQ. Trimming pared 2 bases from V and 3 bases from J, leaving 11 bases between. This CDR3 region has 14 residues. The CDR3 is CASSQPGPNYEQYF. CDR3 DNA sequence: TGTGCCAGCAGCCAACCGGGACCGAACTACGAGCAGTACTTC.

The V and J genes are TRBV19 and TRBJ1-3; D gene unclear. Germline CDR1 LNHDA, CDR2 SQIVND (reference sequence). The CDR3 consists of 15 residues. Trimming cost V 5 bases and J 7 bases, with 18 bases left between them. The CDR3 protein is CASSPRTVRLNTIYF. CDR3 DNA sequence: TGTGCCAGTAGTCCCCGGACTGTCCGGTTGAACACCATATATTTT.

The chain links TRBV6-5 to TRBJ1-5, with D perhaps TRBD1 (5 bases). Between the trimmed V and J ends, which lost 5 bases and 10 bases, there was a span of 12 bases. Germline CDR1 and CDR2: MNHEY and SVGAGI. The CDR3 is made up of 12 amino acids. As DNA, the CDR3 is TGTGCCAGCAGTACGGGACGGACTCCCCAGCATTTT. Protein sequence: CASSTGRTPQHF.

The V call is TRBV7-2, the J call TRBJ2-5; 8 bases are a match to TRBD2. CDR1 is SGHTA, CDR2 FQGNSA, per germline. Trimming removed 1 base from V and 5 bases from J; junction bases left unmatched: 12. This CDR3 has 17 amino acids. DNA for the CDR3: TGTGCCAGCAGCTTAGGTGGACTAGCCCGAGTCCGGGAGACCCAGTACTTC. Translation gives CASSLGGLARVRETQYF.

This chain connects TRBV29-1 to TRBJ2-1; TRBD2 matches 14 bases. The CDR3 runs to 15 residues. From germline, CDR1 is SQVTM and CDR2 ANQGSEA. V shed 7 bases, J shed 4 bases, and the junction held 6 bases outside the gene matches. The CDR3 protein is CSAWTSGRSYNEQFF. In DNA form, the CDR3 reads TGCAGCGCTTGGACTAGCGGGAGGTCTTACAATGAGCAGTTCTTC.

The table lists this clone with a count of one. V gene TRBV6-5 combines with J gene TRBJ2-7; tentatively, D is TRBD2 (5 bases). Per the germline V gene, CDR1 is MNHEY and CDR2 is SVGAGI. Trimming removed 5 bases at V and 1 base at J, with 15 bases between. The length of the CDR3 is 15 residues. As DNA, the CDR3 is TGTGCCAGCAGTCAGGACGGAGGCATGTCCTACGAGCAGTACTTC. As protein: CASSQDGGMSYEQYF.

This chain links TRBV28 with TRBJ2-5; D ambiguous. CDR1 is MDHEN, CDR2 SYDVKM, per germline. Trimming removed 5 bases from V and 5 bases from J, with 9 bases in between. The CDR3 sequence is 12 residues long. DNA for the CDR3: TGTGCCAGCAGTGTCTGGATGGAGACCCAGTACTTC. Protein: CASSVWMETQYF.

V usage is TRBV19 and J usage is TRBJ2-1; TRBD2 agrees at 11 bases. The CDR3 spans 15 residues. Germline CDR1 reads LNHDA; CDR2 reads SQIVND (reference sequence). Unmatched junction bases numbered 6, after V lost 8 bases and J lost 3 bases. CDR3 sequence reads: CASDSGGAVYNEQFF. The DNA of the CDR3 is TGTGCCAGTGATAGCGGGGGGGCCGTCTACAATGAGCAGTTCTTC.

V usage is TRBV18 and J usage is TRBJ2-7, with D maybe TRBD2 (5 bases). Germline V CDR1 and CDR2: KGHSH, LQKENI. The V gene lost 0 bases and the J gene lost 3 bases, with 15 bases spanning the gap. The CDR3 is 16 residues long. CDR3 residues: CASSPPAGLGNYEQYF. As DNA, the CDR3 is TGTGCCAGCTCACCACCGGCGGGCTTGGGTAACTACGAGCAGTACTTC. Full variable domain (remainder filled in from reference TRBV18 and TRBJ2-7): NAGVMQNPRHLVRRRGQEARLRCSPMKGHSHVYWYRQLPEEGLKFMVYLQKENIIDESGMPKERFSAEFPKEGPSILRIQQVVRGDSAAYFCASSPPAGLGNYEQYFGPGTRLTVT.

The V and J genes are TRBV19 and TRBJ2-7; 7 bases align to TRBD1. The CDR3 sequence is 15 residues long. The germline CDR1 and CDR2 sequences are LNHDA and SQIVND (reference sequence). J was trimmed by 5 bases and V by 5 bases; bases with no gene match: 12. CDR3 in amino acids: CASSFEGRGSNEQYF. The CDR3 nucleotides are TGTGCCAGTAGTTTTGAAGGCAGGGGGTCCAACGAGCAGTACTTC. Combining the CDR3 with reference TRBV19 and TRBJ2-7 gives the whole variable domain DGGITQSPKYLFRKEGQNVTLSCEQNLNHDAMYWYRQDPGQGLRLIYYSQIVNDFQKGDIAEGYSVSREKKESFPLTVTSAQKNPTAFYLCASSFEGRGSNEQYFGPGTRLTVT.

This chain uses TRBV25-1 with TRBJ2-7; D is unclear. V was cut by 4 bases and J by 3 bases, with 16 bases left in between. Germline-derived CDR1 and CDR2 are MGHDK and SYGVNS. This CDR3 region has 15 residues. CDR3 loop: CASSVRGRSDYEQYF. CDR3 in DNA: TGTGCCAGCAGTGTTCGAGGACGGAGTGACTACGAGCAGTACTTC.

The chain joins TRBV11-1 to TRBJ2-5; 8 bases line up with TRBD2. The junction had 0 bases not matched to a gene; V was cut back by 3 bases and J by 3 bases. This CDR3 region has 13 residues. Germline CDR1 and CDR2: SGHAT and FQDESV (reference sequence). In nucleotides, the CDR3 is TGTGCCAGCAGCTTTAGCGGGGAAGAGACCCAGTACTTC. It translates to CASSFSGEETQYF.

The rearrangement links TRBV7-3 to TRBJ2-1, with TRBD2 identical over 9 bases. Trimming removed 3 bases from V and 8 bases from J; junction bases left unmatched: 8. The CDR3 sequence is 15 residues long. The V gene's germline CDR1 is SGHTA and CDR2 FQGTGA. CDR3 nucleotides: TGTGCCAGCAGCTTGGGACTAGCTGGCGGCCATGAGCAGTTCTTC. Translated: CASSLGLAGGHEQFF.

This sequence joins TRBV7-2 and TRBJ1-1; D perhaps matches TRBD1 (6 bases). There are 16 residues in the CDR3. Germline values: CDR1 SGHTA, CDR2 FQGNSA. With 5 bases removed from V and 0 bases from J, the gap between germline ends came to 16 bases. The CDR3 DNA reads as TGTGCCAGCAGCCCTAGGGCAGGGGCTATGAACACTGAAGCTTTCTTT. This codes for CASSPRAGAMNTEAFF.

V gene TRBV19 combines with J gene TRBJ2-7; 7 nucleotides align to TRBD2. The ends lost 2 bases at V and 4 bases at J; junction bases unmatched: 2. CDR3 length: 13 amino acids. The V gene's germline CDR1 is LNHDA and CDR2 SQIVND (reference sequence). This chain's CDR3 is CASSINGRYEQYF. The CDR3 nucleotides are TGTGCCAGTAGTATAAACGGGAGGTACGAGCAGTACTTC.

This chain links TRBV28 with TRBJ2-1; possibly TRBD2 for D (7 bases). The V gene lost 3 bases and the J gene lost 3 bases, with 15 bases spanning the gap. CDR3 length: 16 amino acids. Germline-derived CDR1 and CDR2 are MDHEN and SYDVKM. Here the CDR3 reads CASSLEGGAVYNEQFF. CDR3 nucleotide sequence: TGTGCCAGCAGTTTGGAGGGGGGGGCGGTCTACAATGAGCAGTTCTTC.

The chain joins TRBV7-9 to TRBJ1-3; D might be TRBD1 (5 bases). Germline V CDR1 and CDR2: SEHNR, FQNEAQ (reference sequence). V lost 1 base to trimming and J lost 1 base, with 11 bases between them. This CDR3 spans 16 amino acids. In DNA form, the CDR3 reads TGTGCCAGCAGCTTAGAGGGGACGGTGTCTGGAAACACCATATATTTT. The encoded protein is CASSLEGTVSGNTIYF.

The chain carries TRBV6-5 and TRBJ1-1; D is perhaps TRBD1 (6 bases). The CDR3 covers 14 residues. Trimming stripped 7 bases from V and 1 base from J, with 13 bases between. Germline V gene data show CDR1 as MNHEY and CDR2 as SVGAGI. CDR3 sequence (DNA): TGTGCCAGCACTCAGAGGGGGGAGAACACTGAAGCTTTCTTT. It codes for CASTQRGENTEAFF.

The V and J genes are TRBV10-3 and TRBJ2-3; D remains ambiguous. V dropped 10 bases and J dropped 4 bases, with 9 bases sitting between them. Per germline, CDR1 ENHRY and CDR2 SYGVKD. The CDR3 covers 11 residues. CDR3 in amino acids: CATSPADTQYF. CDR3 nucleotides: TGTGCCACCTCCCCAGCAGATACGCAGTATTTT.

The chain carries TRBV5-5 and TRBJ1-2; 10 nucleotides line up with TRBD1. The V segment lost 4 bases and the J segment 8 bases; nucleotides outside the gene matches: 17. Per germline, CDR1 SGHKS and CDR2 YYEKEE (reference sequence). This CDR3 region has 17 residues. CDR3 sequence (DNA): TGTGCCAGCAGCCCGGGACAGGGGATAGCCCTATGGGAAGGCTACACCTTC. This codes for CASSPGQGIALWEGYTF.

The gene calls are TRBV28 and TRBJ2-1; D unclear. Germline assignment: CDR1 MDHEN and CDR2 SYDVKM. There are 13 residues in the CDR3. V lost 3 bases to trimming and J lost 9 bases, with 12 bases between them. The CDR3 sequence is CASSFNYLSEQFF. In DNA, the CDR3 is TGTGCCAGCAGTTTTAACTACTTGAGTGAGCAGTTCTTC.

This sequence joins TRBV27 and TRBJ1-1; D may be TRBD1 (6 bases). The germline V and J ends were trimmed by 6 bases and 2 bases, with 13 bases remaining between them. The CDR3 contains 14 residues. CDR1 is MNHEY, CDR2 SMNVEV, per germline (reference sequence). CDR3 region: CASRGGRGNTEAFF. The CDR3 nucleotides are TGTGCCAGCAGGGGAGGCAGGGGAAACACTGAAGCTTTCTTT.

The rearrangement joins TRBV6-5 to TRBJ1-1; 9 nucleotides agree with TRBD1. CDR3 length equals 11 residues. The junction had 5 bases not matched to a gene; V was cut back by 10 bases and J by 8 bases. Germline loops: CDR1 MNHEY, CDR2 SVGAGI. CDR3 sequence reads: CANGTGGEAFF. In DNA, the CDR3 is TGTGCCAACGGAACAGGGGGCGAAGCTTTCTTT.

The V and J genes are TRBV6-5 and TRBJ1-6, with a weak D call TRBD1 (5 bases). Trimming pared 2 bases from V and 5 bases from J, leaving 7 bases between. The V gene's germline CDR1 is MNHEY and CDR2 SVGAGI. This CDR3 is 14 amino acids long. CDR3 DNA sequence: TGTGCCAGCAGTTACGGGGGGGATAATTCACCCCTCCACTTT. This sequence encodes CASSYGGDNSPLHF.

The chain links TRBV4-2 to TRBJ2-2; D ambiguous. The CDR3 spans 15 residues. Germline V gene sequence: CDR1 LGHNA, CDR2 YNFKEQ. Trimming cost V 4 bases and J 6 bases, with 15 bases left between them. The CDR3 DNA reads as TGTGCCAGCAGCCTCACATCGGATGGAGCCGGGGAGCTGTTTTTT. The encoded protein is CASSLTSDGAGELFF.

The chain has TRBV5-1 and TRBJ2-7, with D possibly matching TRBD1 (6 bases). CDR1 and CDR2 from the germline V gene are SGHRS and YFSETQ. The V gene lost 1 base and the J gene lost 7 bases, with 12 bases spanning the gap. The CDR3 totals 13 residues. The CDR3 sequence: CASSLWGPEEQYF. The CDR3 DNA reads as TGCGCCAGCAGCTTGTGGGGGCCCGAGGAGCAGTACTTC.

This clone was seen once. The chain employs TRBV7-2 and TRBJ2-1; 11 nucleotides agree with TRBD2. The CDR3 length is 16 residues. V trimming: 2 bases; J trimming: 5 bases; junction bases outside the gene matches: 5. The germline V gene has CDR1 SGHTA and CDR2 FQGNSA. The CDR3 DNA sequence: TGTGCCAGCAGCTTACAGGGGACTAGCGGAAACAATGAGCAGTTCTTC. This sequence encodes CASSLQGTSGNNEQFF.

The chain combines TRBV6-2 or TRBV6-3 with TRBJ1-2, with TRBD1 matching over 8 bases. The CDR3 is 16 amino acids. Per germline, CDR1 MNHEY and CDR2 SVGEGT. Trimming took 5 bases from V and 4 from J; bases not matched to a gene: 12. CDR3 sequence (DNA): TGTGCCAGCAGTACCGAGGGCAGGGGGCCCTTCTATGGCTACACCTTC. The encoded protein is CASSTEGRGPFYGYTF.

On this clone: This specimen includes other DNA sequences encoding the same CDR3. The chain links TRBV19 to TRBJ2-1; TRBD2 agrees at 11 bases. CDR1 is LNHDA and CDR2 is SQIVND in the germline V gene (reference sequence). The CDR3 has 14 residues. With V trimmed by 6 bases and J by 6 bases, 4 bases remained unmatched. CDR3 region: CASSGTSGFNEQFF. CDR3 in DNA: TGTGCCAGTAGCGGGACTAGCGGATTCAATGAGCAGTTCTTC. The full variable domain, with the rest looked up from reference TRBV19 and TRBJ2-1, is DGGITQSPKYLFRKEGQNVTLSCEQNLNHDAMYWYRQDPGQGLRLIYYSQIVNDFQKGDIAEGYSVSREKKESFPLTVTSAQKNPTAFYLCASSGTSGFNEQFFGPGTRLTVL.